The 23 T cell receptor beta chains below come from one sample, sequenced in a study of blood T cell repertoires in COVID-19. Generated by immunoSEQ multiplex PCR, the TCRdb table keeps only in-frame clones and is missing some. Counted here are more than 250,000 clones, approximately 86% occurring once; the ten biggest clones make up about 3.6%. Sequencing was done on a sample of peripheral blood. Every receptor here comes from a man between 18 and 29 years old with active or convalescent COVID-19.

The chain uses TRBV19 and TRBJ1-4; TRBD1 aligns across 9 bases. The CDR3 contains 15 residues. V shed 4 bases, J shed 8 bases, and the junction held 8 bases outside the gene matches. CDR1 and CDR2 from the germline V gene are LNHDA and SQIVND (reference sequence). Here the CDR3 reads CASSTLQGAGEKLFF. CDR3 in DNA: TGTGCCAGTAGTACCCTACAGGGGGCCGGCGAAAAACTGTTTTTT.

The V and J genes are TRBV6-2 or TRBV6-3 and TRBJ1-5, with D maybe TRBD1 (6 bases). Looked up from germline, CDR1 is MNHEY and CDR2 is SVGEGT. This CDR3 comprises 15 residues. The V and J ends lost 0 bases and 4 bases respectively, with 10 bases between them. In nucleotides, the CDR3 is TGTGCCAGCAGTTACTCTGTGGGGGCAAATCAGCCCCAGCATTTT. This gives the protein CASSYSVGANQPQHF.

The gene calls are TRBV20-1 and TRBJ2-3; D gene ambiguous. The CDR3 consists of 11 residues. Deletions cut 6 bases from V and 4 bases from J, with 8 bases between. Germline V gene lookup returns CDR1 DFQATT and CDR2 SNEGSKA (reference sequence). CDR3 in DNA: TGCAGTGCAAAGAACTCAGATACGCAGTATTTT. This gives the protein CSAKNSDTQYF.

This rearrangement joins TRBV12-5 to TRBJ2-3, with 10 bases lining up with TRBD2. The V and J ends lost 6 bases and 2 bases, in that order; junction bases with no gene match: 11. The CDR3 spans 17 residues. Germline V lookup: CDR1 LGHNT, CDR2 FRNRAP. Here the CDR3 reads CASGYPELAGFTDTQYF. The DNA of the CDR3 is TGTGCTAGTGGATACCCCGAACTAGCGGGGTTCACAGATACGCAGTATTTT.

The CDR3 loop is CASSETSGRRDEQFF. The CDR3 nucleotides read TGCGCCAGCAGCGAGACTAGCGGGAGGCGGGATGAGCAGTTCTTC. The chain links TRBV10-1 to TRBJ2-1; 13 nucleotides align to TRBD2. The CDR3 is 15 residues long. The V segment lost 6 bases and the J segment 8 bases; nucleotides outside the gene matches: 7. Looked up from germline, CDR1 is WNHNN and CDR2 is SYGVQD (reference sequence).

The CDR3 region is CSVGQGKDGYTF. The CDR3 DNA reads TGCAGCGTGGGACAGGGTAAAGATGGCTACACCTTC. The V gene is TRBV29-1, the J gene TRBJ1-2, with 9 bases that match TRBD1. The CDR3 length is 12 residues. The ends lost 6 bases at V and 6 bases at J; junction bases unmatched: 5. Germline V gene data show CDR1 as SQVTM and CDR2 as ANQGSEA.

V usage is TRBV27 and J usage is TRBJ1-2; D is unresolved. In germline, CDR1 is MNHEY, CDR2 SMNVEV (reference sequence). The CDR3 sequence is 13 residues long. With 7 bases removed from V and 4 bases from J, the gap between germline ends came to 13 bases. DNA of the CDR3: TGTGCCAGCACCCTTCAACTCGGCTATGGCTACACCTTC. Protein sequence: CASTLQLGYGYTF.

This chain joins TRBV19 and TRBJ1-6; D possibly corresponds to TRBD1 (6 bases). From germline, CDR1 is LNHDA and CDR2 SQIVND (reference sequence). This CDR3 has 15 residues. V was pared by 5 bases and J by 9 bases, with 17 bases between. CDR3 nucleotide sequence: TGTGCCAGTAGTGGTTCCGGGACATTAACTTCACCCCTCCACTTT. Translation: CASSGSGTLTSPLHF.

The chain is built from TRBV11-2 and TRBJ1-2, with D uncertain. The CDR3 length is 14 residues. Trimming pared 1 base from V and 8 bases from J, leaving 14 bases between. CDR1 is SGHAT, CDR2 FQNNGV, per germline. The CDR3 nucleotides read TGTGCCAGCAGCTTAGGGAGGACTATGGGAGGCTACACCTTC. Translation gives CASSLGRTMGGYTF. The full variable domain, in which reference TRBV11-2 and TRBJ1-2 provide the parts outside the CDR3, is EAGVAQSPRYKIIEKRQSVAFWCNPISGHATLYWYQQILGQGPKLLIQFQNNGVVDDSQLPKDRFSAERLKGVDSTLKIQPAKLEDSAVYLCASSLGRTMGGYTFGSGTRLTVV.

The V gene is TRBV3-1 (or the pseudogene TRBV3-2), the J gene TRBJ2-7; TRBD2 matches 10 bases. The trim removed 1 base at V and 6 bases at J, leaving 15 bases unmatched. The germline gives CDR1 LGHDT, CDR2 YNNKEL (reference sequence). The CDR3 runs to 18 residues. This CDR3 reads CASSQGLGSGRTFSEQYF. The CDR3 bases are TGTGCCAGCAGCCAAGGTTTGGGTAGCGGGAGGACTTTCTCCGAGCAGTACTTC.

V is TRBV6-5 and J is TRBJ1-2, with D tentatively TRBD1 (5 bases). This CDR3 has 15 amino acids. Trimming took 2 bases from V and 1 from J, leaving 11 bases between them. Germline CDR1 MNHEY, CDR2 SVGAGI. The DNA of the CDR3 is TGTGCCAGCAGTTACGGAGGGGCGCTTAACTATGGCTACACCTTC. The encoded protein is CASSYGGALNYGYTF.

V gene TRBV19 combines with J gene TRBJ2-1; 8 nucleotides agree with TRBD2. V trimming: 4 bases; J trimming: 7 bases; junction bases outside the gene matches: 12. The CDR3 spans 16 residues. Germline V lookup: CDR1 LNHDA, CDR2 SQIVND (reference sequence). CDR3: CASSTPSGRGMNEQFF. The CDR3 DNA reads TGTGCCAGTAGTACCCCAAGCGGGAGAGGAATGAATGAGCAGTTCTTC.

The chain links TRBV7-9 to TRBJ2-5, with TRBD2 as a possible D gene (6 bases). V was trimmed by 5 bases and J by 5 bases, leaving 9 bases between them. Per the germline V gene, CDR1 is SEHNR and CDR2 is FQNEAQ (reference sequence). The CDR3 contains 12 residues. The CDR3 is CASSTGVETQYF. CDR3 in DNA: TGTGCCAGCAGCACGGGAGTGGAGACCCAGTACTTC.

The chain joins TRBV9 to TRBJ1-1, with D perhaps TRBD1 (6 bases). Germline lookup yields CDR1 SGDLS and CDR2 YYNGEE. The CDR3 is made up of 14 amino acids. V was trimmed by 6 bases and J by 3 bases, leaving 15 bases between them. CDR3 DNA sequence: TGTGCCAGCAACGAACAGGGCTCGGACACTGAAGCTTTCTTT. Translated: CASNEQGSDTEAFF. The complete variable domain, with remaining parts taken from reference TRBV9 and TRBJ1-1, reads DSGVTQTPKHLITATGQRVTLRCSPRSGDLSVYWYQQSLDQGLQFLIQYYNGEERAKGNILERFSAQQFPDLHSELNLSSLELGDSALYFCASNEQGSDTEAFFGQGTRLTVV.

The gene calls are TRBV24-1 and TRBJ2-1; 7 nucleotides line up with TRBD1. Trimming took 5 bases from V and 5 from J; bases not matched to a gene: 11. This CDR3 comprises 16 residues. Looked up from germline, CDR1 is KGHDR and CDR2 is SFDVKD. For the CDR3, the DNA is TGTGCCACCAGTGTCACGAGGGGGCTCTCAAACAATGAGCAGTTCTTC. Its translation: CATSVTRGLSNNEQFF.

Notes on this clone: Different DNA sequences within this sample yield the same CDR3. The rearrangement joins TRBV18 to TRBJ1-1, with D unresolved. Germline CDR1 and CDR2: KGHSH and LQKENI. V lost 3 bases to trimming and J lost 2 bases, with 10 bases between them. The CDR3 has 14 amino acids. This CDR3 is CASSPAGGNTEAFF. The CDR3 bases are TGTGCCAGCTCACCCGCGGGCGGTAACACTGAAGCTTTCTTT.

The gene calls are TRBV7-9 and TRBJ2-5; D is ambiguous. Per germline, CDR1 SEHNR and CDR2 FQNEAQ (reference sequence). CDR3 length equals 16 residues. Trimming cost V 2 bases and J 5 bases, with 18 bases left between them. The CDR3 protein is CASSLFVSSGRETQYF. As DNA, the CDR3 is TGTGCCAGCAGCTTATTCGTATCGTCGGGTCGGGAGACCCAGTACTTC. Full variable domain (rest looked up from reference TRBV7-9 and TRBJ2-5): DTGVSQNPRHKITKRGQNVTFRCDPISEHNRLYWYRQTLGQGPEFLTYFQNEAQLEKSRLLSDRFSAERPKGSFSTLEIQRTEQGDSAMYLCASSLFVSSGRETQYFGPGTRLLVL.

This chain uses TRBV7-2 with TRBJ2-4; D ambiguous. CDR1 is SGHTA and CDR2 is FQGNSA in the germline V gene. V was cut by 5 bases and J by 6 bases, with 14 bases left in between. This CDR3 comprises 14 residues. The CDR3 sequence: CASSPWSNLNIQYF. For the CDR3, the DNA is TGTGCCAGCAGCCCCTGGAGTAACCTAAACATTCAGTACTTC. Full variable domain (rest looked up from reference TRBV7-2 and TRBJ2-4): GAGVSQSPSNKVTEKGKDVELRCDPISGHTALYWYRQSLGQGLEFLIYFQGNSAPDKSGLPSDRFSAERTGGSVSTLTIQRTQQEDSAVYLCASSPWSNLNIQYFGAGTRLSVL.

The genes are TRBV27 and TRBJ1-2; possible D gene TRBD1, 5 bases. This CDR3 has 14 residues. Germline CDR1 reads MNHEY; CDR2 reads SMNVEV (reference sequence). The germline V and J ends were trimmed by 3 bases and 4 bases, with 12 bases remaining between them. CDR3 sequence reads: CASSFHGGGYGYTF. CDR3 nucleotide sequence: TGTGCCAGCAGTTTTCACGGGGGGGGCTATGGCTACACCTTC.

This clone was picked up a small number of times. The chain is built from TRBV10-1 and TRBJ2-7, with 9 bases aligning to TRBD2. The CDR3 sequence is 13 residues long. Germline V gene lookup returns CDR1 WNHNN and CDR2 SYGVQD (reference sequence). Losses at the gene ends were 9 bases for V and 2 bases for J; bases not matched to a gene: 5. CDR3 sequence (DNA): TGCGCCAGGGAGCGGGAGGTCCCCTACGAGCAGTACTTC. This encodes CAREREVPYEQYF.

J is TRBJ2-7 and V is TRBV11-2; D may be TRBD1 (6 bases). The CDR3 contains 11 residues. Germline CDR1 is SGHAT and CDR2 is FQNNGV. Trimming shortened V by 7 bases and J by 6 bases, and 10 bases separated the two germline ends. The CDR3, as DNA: TGTGCCAGCACCCAGGGGCCCGAGCAGTACTTC. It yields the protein CASTQGPEQYF.

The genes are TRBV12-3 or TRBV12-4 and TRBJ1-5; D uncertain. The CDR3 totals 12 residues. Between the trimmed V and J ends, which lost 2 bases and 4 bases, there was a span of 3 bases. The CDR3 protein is CASSLLNQPQHF. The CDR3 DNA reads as TGTGCCAGCAGTTTACTAAATCAGCCCCAGCATTTT.

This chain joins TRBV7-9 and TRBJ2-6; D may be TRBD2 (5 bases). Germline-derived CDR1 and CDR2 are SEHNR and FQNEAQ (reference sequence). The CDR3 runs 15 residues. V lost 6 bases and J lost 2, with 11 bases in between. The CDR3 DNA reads TGTGCCAGCAGACTCGCCGGGACTGGGGCCAACGTCCTGACTTTC. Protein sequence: CASRLAGTGANVLTF.